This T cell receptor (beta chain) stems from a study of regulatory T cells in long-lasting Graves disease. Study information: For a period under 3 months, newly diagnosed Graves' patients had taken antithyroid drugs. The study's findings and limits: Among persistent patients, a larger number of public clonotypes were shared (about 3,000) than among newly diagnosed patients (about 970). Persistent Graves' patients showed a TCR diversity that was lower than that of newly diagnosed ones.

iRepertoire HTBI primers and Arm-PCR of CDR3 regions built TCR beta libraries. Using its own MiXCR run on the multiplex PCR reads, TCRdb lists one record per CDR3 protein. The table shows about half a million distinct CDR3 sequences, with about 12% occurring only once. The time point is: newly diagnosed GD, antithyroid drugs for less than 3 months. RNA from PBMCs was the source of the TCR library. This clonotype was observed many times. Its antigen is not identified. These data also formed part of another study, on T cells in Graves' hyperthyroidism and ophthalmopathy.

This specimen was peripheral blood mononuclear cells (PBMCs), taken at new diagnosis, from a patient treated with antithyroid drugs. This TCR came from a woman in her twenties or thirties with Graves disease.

CDR3 nucleotides: TGTGCCAGCAGTCACACTTACTCCCTAGATACGCAGTATTTT. This encodes CASSHTYSLDTQYF. This sequence joins TRBV27 and TRBJ2-3; unclear D gene. Deletions cut 5 bases from V and 5 bases from J, with 14 bases between. Looked up from germline, CDR1 is MNHEY and CDR2 is SMNVEV (reference sequence). The CDR3 runs to 14 residues.